Shown below are 12 T cell receptor beta chains from a single sample sequenced in a study of blood T cells in healthy people across ages (dated by TCRdb to between 2014 and 2017). Preparation of the library involved 5' RACE. TCRdb lists the instrument as Illumina HiSeq 2500. A second PCR of 7 to 11 cycles was performed with a sample-barcoded 5' primer and a J-beta primer mix. The public reads were reprocessed in TCRdb via fastp at Q25 and MiXCR, keeping in-frame beta chains. Rows matching on CDR3 protein sequence are summarized as one entry with the most common DNA and genes. In this sample the table shows about 690,000 distinct CDR3 sequences, around 43% of which occur a single time. Of the sample, around 32% is held by the ten largest clones. Specimen: blood. These receptors were taken from a man older than 75 in good health.

This clonotype was counted many times. This chain uses TRBV29-1 with TRBJ2-5, with a tentative D call TRBD2 (6 bases). There are 11 residues in the CDR3. V gave up 3 bases and J gave up 4 bases, with 6 bases separating them. Germline V lookup: CDR1 SQVTM, CDR2 ANQGSEA. The CDR3, as DNA: TGCAGCGTTGACGGGGGAGAGACCCAGTACTTC. Its translation: CSVDGGETQYF.

This clonotype was seen more than once but under ten times. V and J are TRBV20-1 and TRBJ2-5, with 8 positions matching TRBD2. The CDR3 covers 13 residues. Per germline, CDR1 DFQATT and CDR2 SNEGSKA (reference sequence). Trimming removed 4 bases from V and 5 bases from J; junction bases left unmatched: 6. The CDR3 loop reads CSAKREPRETQYF. CDR3 in DNA: TGCAGTGCTAAGCGGGAGCCCCGTGAGACCCAGTACTTC.

The rearrangement links TRBV5-1 to TRBJ2-1, with D unresolved. The V end was cut by 0 bases, the J end by 0 bases, with 7 bases between. Germline CDR1 reads SGHRS; CDR2 reads YFSETQ. The CDR3 contains 15 residues. This CDR3 is CASSLVISSYNEQFF. The CDR3 coding sequence is TGCGCCAGCAGCTTGGTGATCAGCTCCTACAATGAGCAGTTCTTC.

The chain couples TRBV7-2 to TRBJ2-7; the match to TRBD1 covers 8 bases. The germline CDR1 and CDR2 sequences are SGHTA and FQGNSA. The CDR3 totals 16 residues. Trimming cost V 3 bases and J 0 bases; bases outside gene matches: 7. CDR3 residues: CASSLRRQGNSYEQYF. The CDR3 DNA reads as TGTGCCAGCAGCTTGAGGAGACAGGGGAACTCCTACGAGCAGTACTTC.

The chain carries TRBV2 and TRBJ2-6, with D possibly TRBD2 on 6 matching bases. The length of the CDR3 is 14 residues. The V end was cut by 8 bases, the J end by 3 bases, with 11 bases between. Germline loops: CDR1 SNHLY, CDR2 FYNNEI. CDR3 bases: TGTGCCAGCCTGGAGGAGGGTGGGGCCAACGTCCTGACTTTC. Protein product: CASLEEGGANVLTF.

V gene TRBV27 combines with J gene TRBJ2-3; 9 bases match TRBD2. The CDR3 loop spans 16 amino acids. Trimming at V came to 7 bases and at J to 0 bases, leaving 8 bases not matched to a gene. CDR1 is MNHEY and CDR2 is SMNVEV in the germline V gene (reference sequence). The DNA of the CDR3 is TGTGCCAGCACGAGACTCGCGGGAGGGAGCACAGATACGCAGTATTTT. This translates into CASTRLAGGSTDTQYF.

The J gene is TRBJ1-2, the V gene TRBV5-5, with D unclear. The germline V gene encodes CDR1 SGHKS and CDR2 YYEKEE (reference sequence). The ends were cut back, 0 bases at V and 8 bases at J, with 11 bases in the middle. The CDR3 covers 13 residues. In DNA, the CDR3 is TGTGCCAGCAGCTTGGACAGAGGAACAGGCTACACCTTC. Its protein is CASSLDRGTGYTF.

This clonotype was picked up a small number of times. The rearrangement joins TRBV7-9 to TRBJ2-7; no clear D gene. CDR3 length: 15 amino acids. V was pared by 0 bases and J by 0 bases, with 9 bases between. From germline, CDR1 is SEHNR and CDR2 FQNEAQ (reference sequence). CDR3 DNA: TGTGCCAGCAGCTTAGCGCTAAAGGTCTCCTACGAGCAGTACTTC. As protein: CASSLALKVSYEQYF.

V is TRBV20-1 and J is TRBJ2-1; TRBD2 aligns across 12 bases. CDR3 length equals 17 residues. V shed 1 base and J 0 bases; nucleotides not matched to a gene: 4. Germline V gives CDR1 DFQATT, CDR2 SNEGSKA (reference sequence). CDR3 region: CSARGLAGGSSYNEQFF. In DNA form, the CDR3 reads TGCAGTGCTAGAGGTCTAGCGGGAGGGAGCTCCTACAATGAGCAGTTCTTC.

The table lists this clonotype with a few counts. V usage is TRBV6-2 or TRBV6-3 and J usage is TRBJ2-1; D might be TRBD1 or TRBD2, each matching 6 bases. Germline V CDR1 and CDR2: MNHEY, SVGEGT. CDR3 size: 15 residues. V was pared by 7 bases and J by 5 bases, with 18 bases between. The chain's CDR3 is CASTTPGASNNEQFF. The CDR3 nucleotides are TGTGCCAGCACCACTCCGGGGGCATCTAACAATGAGCAGTTCTTC.

This clonotype occurred many times. The chain couples TRBV4-3 to TRBJ1-4, with D tentatively TRBD1 (5 bases). CDR3 length equals 18 residues. The germline V and J ends were trimmed by 4 bases and 4 bases, with 22 bases remaining between them. Germline CDR1 and CDR2: LGHNA and YSLEER. As DNA, the CDR3 is TGCGCCAGCAGCCGCCCTGCGGGGCCCCCAACTGATAATGAAAAACTGTTTTTT. This sequence encodes CASSRPAGPPTDNEKLFF.

This clonotype was counted between two and nine times. The chain is built from TRBV5-1 and TRBJ2-1; no reliable D call. V was pared by 0 bases and J by 5 bases, with 9 bases between. Germline loops: CDR1 SGHRS, CDR2 YFSETQ. This CDR3 contains 14 residues. The CDR3 coding sequence is TGCGCCAGCAGCTTGGTGAACAGTGACAATGAGCAGTTCTTC. Residues: CASSLVNSDNEQFF.